Following are 12 T cell receptor beta chains from one sample sequenced in a study of blood T cell repertoires in COVID-19. Libraries were prepared by immunoSEQ multiplex PCR; TCRdb keeps only in-frame clonotypes and omits some of them. The table includes some 300,000 clones, 88% detected once. Sequencing was carried out using peripheral blood. These receptors came from a woman aged 30 to 39 who had recovered from COVID-19.

This chain links TRBV10-3 with TRBJ2-3; TRBD2 might be the D (6 bases). Germline V lookup: CDR1 ENHRY, CDR2 SYGVKD. The CDR3 is 14 amino acids. The ends were cut back, 6 bases at V and 1 base at J, with 11 bases in the middle. The CDR3 DNA is TGTGCCATCAGGGGCGGGGTGGGCACAGATACGCAGTATTTT. It is translated as CAIRGGVGTDTQYF.

The genes are TRBV19 and TRBJ2-3; 7 positions match TRBD2. V lost 5 bases and J lost 0; bases outside the gene matches: 23. The germline gives CDR1 LNHDA, CDR2 SQIVND (reference sequence). CDR3 length: 21 residues. CDR3 nucleotides: TGTGCCAGTAGTTCGCCCTGGGGAGCGGGGAGGAGGGCTTCTAGCACAGATACGCAGTATTTT. Amino acids: CASSSPWGAGRRASSTDTQYF.

The CDR3 sequence is CATSGAEPTNTGELFF. In nucleotides, the CDR3 is TGTGCCACCAGTGGGGCAGAGCCAACGAACACCGGGGAGCTGTTTTTT. The V and J genes are TRBV24-1 and TRBJ2-2; D is unclear. V lost 5 bases, J lost 0 bases, and 12 bases lay in between. This CDR3 region has 16 residues. CDR1 is KGHDR, CDR2 SFDVKD, per germline.

CDR3 sequence: CASSQGISGGFQETQYF. The CDR3 DNA reads TGTGCCAGCAGCCAAGGAATCAGCGGGGGGTTCCAAGAGACCCAGTACTTC. This chain joins TRBV3-1 (or the pseudogene TRBV3-2) and TRBJ2-5; TRBD2 matches at 9 bases. CDR3 length: 17 amino acids. V lost 1 base to trimming and J lost 1 base; unmatched junction nucleotides: 7. Germline V CDR1 and CDR2: LGHDT, YNNKEL (reference sequence).

V usage is TRBV5-6 and J usage is TRBJ2-1, with a tentative D call TRBD2 (5 bases). The CDR3 is made up of 19 amino acids. Between the trimmed V and J ends, which lost 1 base and 2 bases, there was a span of 22 bases. CDR1 is SGHDT, CDR2 YYEEEE, per germline. This chain's CDR3 is CASSLSAPFAGSAYNEQFF. CDR3 DNA sequence: TGTGCCAGCAGCTTGTCTGCTCCGTTCGCGGGTTCGGCCTACAATGAGCAGTTCTTC. Combining the CDR3 with reference TRBV5-6 and TRBJ2-1 gives the whole variable domain DAGVTQSPTHLIKTRGQQVTLRCSPKSGHDTVSWYQQALGQGPQFIFQYYEEEERQRGNFPDRFSGHQFPNYSSELNVNALLLGDSALYLCASSLSAPFAGSAYNEQFFGPGTRLTVL.

The chain uses TRBV7-9 and TRBJ2-7; D might be TRBD1 (5 bases). Germline V gene sequence: CDR1 SEHNR, CDR2 FQNEAQ (reference sequence). The V gene lost 5 bases and the J gene lost 0 bases, with 17 bases spanning the gap. The CDR3 contains 16 residues. CDR3 DNA sequence: TGTGCCAGCAGCGGGGCGGTGGGGCTTAGCTCCTACGAGCAGTACTTC. Its protein is CASSGAVGLSSYEQYF.

This chain uses TRBV7-9 with TRBJ2-1; weak D call: TRBD2 (6 bases). This CDR3 region has 13 residues. Germline CDR1 and CDR2: SEHNR and FQNEAQ (reference sequence). Trimming took off 3 bases at V and 8 bases at J, with 11 bases between the two ends. The CDR3, as DNA: TGTGCCAGCAGCTTGTGGCCGGGGGATGAGCAGTTCTTC. Protein: CASSLWPGDEQFF. The whole variable domain, remainder taken from reference TRBV7-9 and TRBJ2-1, is DTGVSQNPRHKITKRGQNVTFRCDPISEHNRLYWYRQTLGQGPEFLTYFQNEAQLEKSRLLSDRFSAERPKGSFSTLEIQRTEQGDSAMYLCASSLWPGDEQFFGPGTRLTVL.

The chain carries TRBV5-1 and TRBJ1-2; 8 bases fit TRBD1. Germline values: CDR1 SGHRS, CDR2 YFSETQ. The CDR3 has 18 amino acids. Trimming at V came to 0 bases and at J to 1 base, leaving 11 bases not matched to a gene. CDR3 residues: CASSLAGIGTGDNYGYTF. CDR3 in DNA: TGCGCCAGCAGCTTGGCCGGAATTGGGACAGGAGATAACTATGGCTACACCTTC.

The chain has TRBV19 and TRBJ1-1; the D is unclear. This CDR3 region has 14 residues. Germline V lookup: CDR1 LNHDA, CDR2 SQIVND (reference sequence). Trimming pared 6 bases from V and 1 base from J, leaving 12 bases between. The CDR3 sequence: CASRRGEGNTEAFF. The CDR3, as DNA: TGTGCCAGTAGGCGGGGTGAGGGGAACACTGAAGCTTTCTTT.

The chain joins TRBV30 to TRBJ1-1; weak D call: TRBD1 (6 bases). Germline lookup yields CDR1 GTSNPN and CDR2 SVGIG (reference sequence). The V gene lost 0 bases and the J gene lost 4 bases, with 9 bases spanning the gap. CDR3 length equals 13 residues. CDR3 nucleotides: TGTGCCTGGAGTGTACAGGGCTTCACTGAAGCTTTCTTT. The encoded protein is CAWSVQGFTEAFF.

The V call is TRBV6-2 or TRBV6-3, the J call TRBJ2-7; 9 bases agree with TRBD2. CDR1 is MNHEY and CDR2 is SVGEGT in the germline V gene. This CDR3 region has 17 residues. The V gene end was trimmed by 2 bases and the J gene end by 1 base; junction bases not matched to a gene: 9. The CDR3 nucleotides read TGTGCCAGCAGTTACCAATCCGGGACTAGCTTATCCTACGAGCAGTACTTC. This codes for CASSYQSGTSLSYEQYF.

This clone appeared once. The chain recombines TRBV25-1 with TRBJ1-1, with D perhaps matching TRBD1 (5 bases). The V gene lost 1 base and the J gene lost 10 bases, with 13 bases spanning the gap. Germline values: CDR1 MGHDK, CDR2 SYGVNS. The CDR3 totals 13 residues. The CDR3 sequence is CASSEFGGAGAFF. The CDR3 region has the DNA TGTGCCAGCAGTGAATTTGGCGGGGCAGGAGCTTTCTTT.